This T cell receptor beta chain was sequenced during a study of T cell responses to AZD1222 COVID-19 vaccine. Sequenced by immunoSEQ multiplex PCR; TCRdb stores in-frame clones only, minus some. Here the sample spans approximately 190,000 clones, more than 80% being singletons. This clone was observed a single time. The ends lost 2 bases at V and 4 bases at J; junction bases unmatched: 4. The CDR3 covers 14 residues. The germline V gene encodes CDR1 MGHRA and CDR2 YSYEKL. The clonotype originates from an adult who received the MenACWY meningococcal vaccine as a control. The chain recombines TRBV4-1 with TRBJ2-5, with 7 nucleotides matching TRBD2. Here the sequenced sample was peripheral blood, taken 28 days after the second dose of the MenACWY control vaccine. DNA for the CDR3: TGCGCCAGCAGCCAACTCTTAGCGGGAGAGACCCAGTACTTC. This translates into CASSQLLAGETQYF.